These 28 T cell receptor beta chains originate from one sample sequenced in a study of blood T cell repertoires in COVID-19. Repertoires were generated with immunoSEQ multiplex PCR, while TCRdb's copy carries only in-frame clones and drops some. The sample gives under 150,000 clones, 65% to 80% of which show up once; around 4% is in the top ten. Sequencing used peripheral blood. These receptors came from a man aged 55 to 70 with acute or convalescent COVID-19.

The J gene is TRBJ1-4, the V gene TRBV5-1; maybe TRBD1 (5 bases). V was shortened by 0 bases and J by 4 bases, with 10 bases between the two germline ends. Germline-derived CDR1 and CDR2 are SGHRS and YFSETQ. The CDR3 is 15 residues long. The CDR3 DNA is TGCGCCAGCAGCTTGGATGGGGCGCTTAATGAAAAACTGTTTTTT. Amino acid sequence: CASSLDGALNEKLFF.

The chain couples TRBV3-1 (or the pseudogene TRBV3-2) to TRBJ2-3; 13 bases line up with TRBD2. The CDR3 consists of 16 residues. CDR1 is LGHDT and CDR2 is YNNKEL in the germline V gene (reference sequence). Trimming cost V 3 bases and J 3 bases; bases outside gene matches: 3. The DNA for the CDR3 is TGTGCCAGCAGCCACCAGGGACTAGCGGGGACAGATACGCAGTATTTT. This translates into CASSHQGLAGTDTQYF.

The gene calls are TRBV28 and TRBJ1-1, with D possibly matching TRBD1 (6 bases). CDR3 length equals 11 residues. Trimming shortened V by 5 bases and J by 7 bases, and 8 bases separated the two germline ends. Germline V gene data show CDR1 as MDHEN and CDR2 as SYDVKM. CDR3 region: CASSAGDEAFF. The DNA of the CDR3 is TGTGCCAGCAGTGCAGGGGATGAAGCTTTCTTT. The whole variable domain, filled in from reference TRBV28 and TRBJ1-1, reads DVKVTQSSRYLVKRTGEKVFLECVQDMDHENMFWYRQDPGLGLRLIYFSYDVKMKEKGDIPEGYSVSREKKERFSLILESASTNQTSMYLCASSAGDEAFFGQGTRLTVV.

With respect to this clone: An end of the junction differs from the germline gene, which may be a read error. The chain joins TRBV28 to TRBJ1-2; possibly TRBD1 for D (5 bases). The germline V gene has CDR1 MDHEN and CDR2 SYDVKM. The CDR3 is 12 residues long. The CDR3 sequence: CASSPGGMATAF. DNA for the CDR3: TGTGCCAGCAGTCCCGGGGGGATGGCTACCGCCTTC.

This chain connects TRBV5-1 to TRBJ2-7, with D uncertain. Trimming removed 5 bases from V and 6 bases from J, with 15 bases in between. Germline V gene lookup returns CDR1 SGHRS and CDR2 YFSETQ. This CDR3 has 13 amino acids. The CDR3 sequence: CASSLSVSGEQYF. The CDR3 DNA sequence: TGCGCCAGCAGTCTCTCCGTTTCCGGCGAGCAGTACTTC.

The rearrangement links TRBV5-6 to TRBJ2-7, with TRBD1 as a possible D gene (5 bases). Germline V gene data show CDR1 as SGHDT and CDR2 as YYEEEE. Deletions cut 2 bases from V and 0 bases from J, with 15 bases between. CDR3 length equals 16 residues. The CDR3 DNA reads TGTGCCAGCAGCTTTTATACAGGAACGTTCTCCTACGAGCAGTACTTC. Residues: CASSFYTGTFSYEQYF.

The gene calls are TRBV28 and TRBJ2-7; the match to TRBD1 covers 7 bases. V was pared by 7 bases and J by 3 bases, with 9 bases of the junction left unmatched. The CDR3 contains 14 residues. CDR1 and CDR2 (germline): MDHEN, SYDVKM. The CDR3 is CASNPRDSDYEQYF. CDR3 DNA: TGTGCCAGCAACCCCCGGGACAGCGACTACGAGCAGTACTTC.

This clone has only a few counts. The chain links TRBV9 to TRBJ2-5; a possible D gene is TRBD1 (6 bases). CDR1 SGDLS and CDR2 YYNGEE come from the germline V gene. With 4 bases removed from V and 0 bases from J, the gap between germline ends came to 19 bases. This CDR3 is built from 17 residues. CDR3 DNA: TGTGCCAGCAGCCCCCCCAGGACAGAGATGTACCAAGAGACCCAGTACTTC. Translation gives CASSPPRTEMYQETQYF.

The chain couples TRBV28 to TRBJ1-6, with a weak D call TRBD1 (6 bases). This CDR3 contains 14 residues. V was cut by 6 bases and J by 7 bases, with 13 bases left in between. CDR1 MDHEN and CDR2 SYDVKM come from the germline V gene. The CDR3 bases are TGTGCCAGCAGGACAGGACCCGAAAATTCACCCCTCCACTTT. It is translated as CASRTGPENSPLHF.

This clone is a singleton in its sample. The chain employs TRBV5-1 and TRBJ2-1; D is undetermined. This CDR3 has 13 residues. V was clipped by 2 bases and J by 6 bases, with 9 bases between them. CDR1 is SGHRS, CDR2 YFSETQ, per germline. CDR3 in DNA: TGCGCCAGCAGCTTAGGTGGAGCCAATGAGCAGTTCTTC. It translates to CASSLGGANEQFF. Full variable domain (remainder filled in from reference TRBV5-1 and TRBJ2-1): KAGVTQTPRYLIKTRGQQVTLSCSPISGHRSVSWYQQTPGQGLQFLFEYFSETQRNKGNFPGRFSGRQFSNSRSEMNVSTLELGDSALYLCASSLGGANEQFFGPGTRLTVL.

This clone came up once. This chain joins TRBV6-2 or TRBV6-3 and TRBJ2-4, with D hard to call. The CDR3 consists of 13 residues. V was pared by 0 bases and J by 9 bases, with 9 bases between. Germline CDR1 is MNHEY and CDR2 is SVGEGT. The CDR3 loop reads CASSYSLWSIQYF. The CDR3, as DNA: TGTGCCAGCAGTTACTCTCTGTGGAGCATTCAGTACTTC.

The V gene is TRBV7-3, the J gene TRBJ1-2; D unclear. This CDR3 has 13 residues. The V and J ends lost 5 bases and 7 bases respectively, with 14 bases between them. Germline V gives CDR1 SGHTA, CDR2 FQGTGA. The CDR3 is CASSPGGMAGYTF. The CDR3 DNA sequence: TGTGCCAGCAGCCCCGGAGGGATGGCTGGCTACACCTTC. Complete variable domain (other parts from reference TRBV7-3 and TRBJ1-2): GAGVSQTPSNKVTEKGKYVELRCDPISGHTALYWYRQSLGQGPEFLIYFQGTGAADDSGLPNDRFFAVRPEGSVSTLKIQRTERGDSAVYLCASSPGGMAGYTFGSGTRLTVV.

The chain combines TRBV7-2 with TRBJ2-4; possibly TRBD2 for D (6 bases). The CDR3 sequence is 14 residues long. Germline V CDR1 and CDR2: SGHTA, FQGNSA. The V and J ends lost 1 base and 4 bases respectively, with 8 bases between them. The CDR3 spells CASSLVEGKNIQYF. Here the CDR3 DNA reads TGTGCCAGCAGCTTAGTGGAGGGGAAAAACATTCAGTACTTC.

The chain combines TRBV6-2 or TRBV6-3 with TRBJ1-5; TRBD1 agrees at 8 bases. This CDR3 comprises 17 residues. Unmatched junction bases numbered 8, after V lost 0 bases and J lost 4 bases. The germline CDR1 and CDR2 sequences are MNHEY and SVGEGT. In DNA form, the CDR3 reads TGTGCCAGCAGTTACTCACAGGGGGAGATGACGAATCAGCCCCAGCATTTT. It encodes CASSYSQGEMTNQPQHF.

The chain joins TRBV5-1 to TRBJ2-6, with 7 bases lining up with TRBD1. V dropped 4 bases and J dropped 0; count of bases not matched to a gene: 7. Germline CDR1 reads SGHRS; CDR2 reads YFSETQ. CDR3 size: 17 residues. DNA of the CDR3: TGCGCCAGCAGCCCTACAGGGGCAAGCTCTGGGGCCAACGTCCTGACTTTC. It is translated as CASSPTGASSGANVLTF.

The rearrangement links TRBV30 to TRBJ1-5; 8 bases line up with TRBD1. Germline lookup yields CDR1 GTSNPN and CDR2 SVGIG (reference sequence). The junction had 4 bases not matched to a gene; V was cut back by 2 bases and J by 7 bases. This CDR3 has 13 residues. CDR3 protein: CAWSPDRAQPQHF. CDR3 DNA: TGTGCCTGGAGTCCGGACAGGGCCCAGCCCCAGCATTTT.

In this sample, this clone turned up a few times. V gene TRBV5-4 combines with J gene TRBJ1-2, with no clear D. The CDR3 extends over 15 amino acids. With 4 bases removed from V and 7 bases from J, the gap between germline ends came to 20 bases. Germline CDR1 and CDR2: SGHNT and YYREEE (reference sequence). CDR3 sequence reads: CASSPQRGTRAGYTF. In DNA form, the CDR3 reads TGTGCCAGCAGCCCTCAACGGGGTACCCGTGCTGGCTACACCTTC.

The V gene is TRBV6-5, the J gene TRBJ2-2, with unresolved D. The V end was cut by 4 bases, the J end by 3 bases, with 6 bases between. This CDR3 region has 13 residues. Germline CDR1 reads MNHEY; CDR2 reads SVGAGI. The CDR3: CASSSFYTGELFF. In DNA form, the CDR3 reads TGTGCCAGCAGTTCCTTTTACACCGGGGAGCTGTTTTTT.

This chain links TRBV11-3 with TRBJ1-1; no reliable D call. Per the germline V gene, CDR1 is SGHNT and CDR2 is YENEEA. Trimming pared 1 base from V and 6 bases from J, leaving 3 bases between. The CDR3 runs 11 residues. The CDR3 spells CASSLGAEAFF. The CDR3 nucleotides read TGTGCCAGCAGCTTAGGAGCTGAAGCTTTCTTT.

This chain uses TRBV19 with TRBJ1-2, with D hard to call. V lost 4 bases, J lost 5 bases, and 14 bases lay in between. Germline CDR1 LNHDA, CDR2 SQIVND (reference sequence). CDR3 length: 14 amino acids. The CDR3: CASSSLGDGYGYTF. CDR3 DNA: TGTGCCAGTAGTAGCCTTGGAGACGGATATGGCTACACCTTC.

V gene TRBV28 combines with J gene TRBJ1-5; 7 nucleotides match TRBD1. The CDR3 extends over 12 amino acids. Per germline, CDR1 MDHEN and CDR2 SYDVKM. Losses at the gene ends were 6 bases for V and 4 bases for J; bases not matched to a gene: 0. CDR3 DNA: TGTGCCAGCAGGACAGGGAATCAGCCCCAGCATTTT. Translation: CASRTGNQPQHF.

The rearrangement links TRBV5-1 to TRBJ1-1; a weak D match, TRBD1 (5 bases). Per the germline V gene, CDR1 is SGHRS and CDR2 is YFSETQ. The CDR3 loop spans 14 amino acids. Trimming pared 1 base from V and 10 bases from J, leaving 17 bases between. CDR3 sequence (DNA): TGCGCCAGCAGCTTGAAGGGGCCTCAGGAAGGAGCTTTCTTT. It codes for CASSLKGPQEGAFF. The full variable domain, its missing parts supplied by reference TRBV5-1 and TRBJ1-1, is KAGVTQTPRYLIKTRGQQVTLSCSPISGHRSVSWYQQTPGQGLQFLFEYFSETQRNKGNFPGRFSGRQFSNSRSEMNVSTLELGDSALYLCASSLKGPQEGAFFGQGTRLTVV.

This clone was recorded many times. The chain combines TRBV5-1 with TRBJ2-1; TRBD2 is a possible D gene (6 bases). V was cut by 0 bases and J by 0 bases, with 7 bases left in between. Germline CDR1 is SGHRS and CDR2 is YFSETQ. The CDR3 sequence is 15 residues long. This chain's CDR3 is CASSLDGSSYNEQFF. CDR3 bases: TGCGCCAGCAGCTTGGACGGGAGCTCCTACAATGAGCAGTTCTTC.

This CDR3 is CASSLDNYEQYF. As DNA, the CDR3 is TGTGCCAGCAGCTTGGACAACTACGAGCAGTACTTC. The chain carries TRBV5-4 and TRBJ2-7; D remains ambiguous. V lost 0 bases and J 3 bases, leaving 4 bases between the germline ends. The CDR3 loop spans 12 amino acids. CDR1 SGHNT and CDR2 YYREEE come from the germline V gene (reference sequence).

The J gene is TRBJ1-1, the V gene TRBV10-3; D ambiguous. V was cut by 0 bases and J by 1 base, with 3 bases left in between. Germline CDR1 reads ENHRY; CDR2 reads SYGVKD. The CDR3 contains 13 residues. The CDR3 region has the DNA TGTGCCATCAGTGAGTCCTGGAACACTGAAGCTTTCTTT. As protein: CAISESWNTEAFF.

The V and J genes are TRBV28 and TRBJ2-2; 12 bases are shared with TRBD2. The V gene end was trimmed by 6 bases and the J gene end by 5 bases; junction bases not matched to a gene: 7. CDR3 length: 16 residues. CDR1 and CDR2 (germline): MDHEN, SYDVKM. DNA of the CDR3: TGTGCCAGCAGGTCTAGCGGGAGGGCCGGGACCGGGGAGCTGTTTTTT. This encodes CASRSSGRAGTGELFF.

The chain combines TRBV19 with TRBJ2-1; 12 bases fit TRBD1. CDR1 and CDR2 (germline): LNHDA, SQIVND (reference sequence). CDR3 length: 13 amino acids. V shed 6 bases and J 15 bases; nucleotides not matched to a gene: 9. In DNA, the CDR3 is TGTGCCAGTAGCTCCGGGACAGGGGGCTCGGCGTTCTTC. Translation gives CASSSGTGGSAFF. Full variable domain (remainder filled in from reference TRBV19 and TRBJ2-1): DGGITQSPKYLFRKEGQNVTLSCEQNLNHDAMYWYRQDPGQGLRLIYYSQIVNDFQKGDIAEGYSVSREKKESFPLTVTSAQKNPTAFYLCASSSGTGGSAFFGPGTRLTVL.

The rearrangement joins TRBV6-4 to TRBJ2-2; D call uncertain. Germline V gives CDR1 MRHNA, CDR2 SNTAGT. The CDR3 has 13 residues. Trimming took 4 bases from V and 6 from J, leaving 9 bases between them. The CDR3 sequence: CASSVTQPGELFF. CDR3 DNA: TGTGCCAGCAGTGTCACACAGCCCGGGGAGCTGTTTTTT.